This TCR beta chain derives from a study of cytomegalovirus exposure and HLA in healthy donors. TCRdb's table, derived via immunoSEQ multiplex PCR, lists solely in-frame clones and lacks some. The data contain 35,000 to 55,000 clones, approximately 94% of them singletons. A single count supports this clone. What it binds is not known. Findings of the study overall: A list of 150 to 200 TCR beta chains associated with cytomegalovirus was given.

Germline assignment: CDR1 SGHTA and CDR2 FQGNSA. This CDR3 comprises 14 residues. J lost 1 base, V lost 7 bases, and 5 bases had no gene match. The V and J genes are TRBV7-2 and TRBJ1-2; 8 nucleotides align to TRBD1. Sequenced material: PBMCs. The sequence was obtained from a woman aged 18-29 years in good health and CMV-seronegative. The CDR3 DNA reads as TGTGCCAGCATCCTAACAGGGGGTAACTATGGCTACACCTTC. Its protein product is CASILTGGNYGYTF.